The 2 T cell receptor beta chains in this list originate from one sample, sequenced in a study of Graves' ophthalmopathy and Graves' hyperthyroidism. For repertoire sequencing, the TCR beta CDR3 regions were amplified from RNA transcripts. First-round RT-PCR employed HTBI primers, with a second-round multiplex PCR after it. MiXCR, run by TCRdb on the multiplex PCR reads, gives a single entry per CDR3 protein. The table includes about 410,000 distinct CDR3 sequences, around 19% detected once. Sequenced: peripheral blood. The receptors come from a woman aged 18-29 years with Graves' ophthalmopathy.

The chain links TRBV11-2 to TRBJ1-6, with a tentative D call TRBD1 (5 bases). The V gene lost 0 bases and the J gene lost 7 bases, with 10 bases spanning the gap. The V gene's germline CDR1 is SGHAT and CDR2 FQNNGV. The CDR3 loop spans 15 amino acids. Here the CDR3 reads CASSLDPGRNSPLHF. In DNA, the CDR3 is TGTGCCAGCAGCTTAGATCCGGGACGCAATTCACCCCTCCACTTT.

This clonotype was seen many times. The chain joins TRBV12-3 or TRBV12-4 to TRBJ1-2; D is unclear. V lost 3 bases to trimming and J lost 8 bases, with 16 bases between them. The length of the CDR3 is 14 residues. In DNA, the CDR3 is TGTGCCAGCAGTTTTAGTCGAAACCTCTACGGCTACACCTTC. This sequence encodes CASSFSRNLYGYTF.